This T cell receptor beta chain was observed in a study of T cell changes during pregnancy in multiple sclerosis. The CDR3 is made up of 13 amino acids. The V end lost 2 bases, the J end lost 4 bases, and 9 bases lay between the germline ends. Germline loops: CDR1 SGDLS, CDR2 YYNGEE. Clones were sequenced by immunoSEQ multiplex PCR, and TCRdb holds only the in-frame ones, with some missing. The top ten hold 0.5% to 0.7% of the sample, which has tens of thousands of clones, around 94% seen once. V gene TRBV9 combines with J gene TRBJ1-2; weak D call: TRBD1 (5 bases). This receptor was identified in a female donor with multiple sclerosis, enrolled in a pregnancy study. This sample comprised CD4+ T cells from peripheral blood mononuclear cells, obtained in the second trimester of pregnancy. The CDR3 DNA sequence: TGTGCCAGCAGCGTGCAGGGTGGCTATGGCTACACCTTC. Translated, it gives CASSVQGGYGYTF.